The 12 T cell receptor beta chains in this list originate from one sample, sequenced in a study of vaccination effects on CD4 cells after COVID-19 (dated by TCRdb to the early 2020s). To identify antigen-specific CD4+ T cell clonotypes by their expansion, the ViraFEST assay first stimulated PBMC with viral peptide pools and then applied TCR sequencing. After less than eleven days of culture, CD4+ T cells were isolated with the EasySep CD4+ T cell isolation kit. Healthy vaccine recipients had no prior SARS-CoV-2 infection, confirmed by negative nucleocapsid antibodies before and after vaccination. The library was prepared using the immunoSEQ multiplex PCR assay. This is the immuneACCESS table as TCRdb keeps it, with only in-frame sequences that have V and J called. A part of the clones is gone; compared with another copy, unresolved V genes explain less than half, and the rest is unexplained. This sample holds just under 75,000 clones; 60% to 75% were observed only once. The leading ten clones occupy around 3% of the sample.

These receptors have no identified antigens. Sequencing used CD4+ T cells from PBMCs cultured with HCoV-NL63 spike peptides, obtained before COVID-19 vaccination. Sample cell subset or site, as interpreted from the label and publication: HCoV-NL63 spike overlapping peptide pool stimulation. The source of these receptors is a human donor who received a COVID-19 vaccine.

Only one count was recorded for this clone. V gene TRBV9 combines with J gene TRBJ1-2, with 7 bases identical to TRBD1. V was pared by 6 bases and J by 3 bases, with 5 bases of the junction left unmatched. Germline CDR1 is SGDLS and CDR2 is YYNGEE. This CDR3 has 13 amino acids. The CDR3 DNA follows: TGTGCCAGCACAGGGGGGGTCGACTATGGCTACACCTTC. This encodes CASTGGVDYGYTF.

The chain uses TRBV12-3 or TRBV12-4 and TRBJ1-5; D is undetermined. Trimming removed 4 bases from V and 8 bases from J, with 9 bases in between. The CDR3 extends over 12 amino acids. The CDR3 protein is CASSSPWEPQHF. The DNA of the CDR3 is TGTGCCAGCAGTTCCCCTTGGGAGCCCCAGCATTTT.

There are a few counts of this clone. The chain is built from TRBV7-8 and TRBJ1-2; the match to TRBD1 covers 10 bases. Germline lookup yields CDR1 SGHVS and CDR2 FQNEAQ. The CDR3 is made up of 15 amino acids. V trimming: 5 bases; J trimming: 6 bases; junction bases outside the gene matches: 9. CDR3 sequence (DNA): TGTGCCAGCAGCCTGACTCGACAGGGGGCGAATGGCTACACCTTC. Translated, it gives CASSLTRQGANGYTF.

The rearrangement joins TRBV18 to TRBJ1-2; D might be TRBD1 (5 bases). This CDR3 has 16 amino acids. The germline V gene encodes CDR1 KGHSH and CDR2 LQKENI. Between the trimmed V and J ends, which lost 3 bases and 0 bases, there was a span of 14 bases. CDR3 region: CASSPQEGSANYGYTF. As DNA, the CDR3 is TGTGCCAGCTCACCTCAGGAGGGGTCAGCTAACTATGGCTACACCTTC.

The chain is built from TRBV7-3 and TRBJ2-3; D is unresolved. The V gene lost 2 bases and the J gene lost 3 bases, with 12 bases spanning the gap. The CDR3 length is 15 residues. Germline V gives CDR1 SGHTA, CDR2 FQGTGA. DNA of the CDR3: TGTGCCAGCAGCTTAGTTTCCCGACGGACAGATACGCAGTATTTT. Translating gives CASSLVSRRTDTQYF.

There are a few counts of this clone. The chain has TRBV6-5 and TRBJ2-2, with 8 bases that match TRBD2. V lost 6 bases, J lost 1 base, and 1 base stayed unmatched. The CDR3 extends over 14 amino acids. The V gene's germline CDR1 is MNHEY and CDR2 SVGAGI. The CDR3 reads CASSRGGNTGELFF. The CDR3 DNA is TGTGCCAGCAGCCGGGGGGGGAACACCGGGGAGCTGTTTTTT.

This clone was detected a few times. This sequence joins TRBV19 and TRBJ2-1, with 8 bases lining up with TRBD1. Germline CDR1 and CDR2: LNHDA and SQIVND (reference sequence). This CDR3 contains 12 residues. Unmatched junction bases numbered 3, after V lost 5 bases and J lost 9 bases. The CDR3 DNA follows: TGTGCCAGTAGTTCCGACAGGGGTGAGCAGTTCTTC. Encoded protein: CASSSDRGEQFF.

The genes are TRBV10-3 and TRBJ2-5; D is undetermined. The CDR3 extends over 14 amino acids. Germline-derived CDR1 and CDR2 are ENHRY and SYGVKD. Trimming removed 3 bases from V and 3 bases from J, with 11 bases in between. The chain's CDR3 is CAISDLPSEETQYF. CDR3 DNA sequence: TGTGCCATCAGTGACCTCCCCTCGGAAGAGACCCAGTACTTC.

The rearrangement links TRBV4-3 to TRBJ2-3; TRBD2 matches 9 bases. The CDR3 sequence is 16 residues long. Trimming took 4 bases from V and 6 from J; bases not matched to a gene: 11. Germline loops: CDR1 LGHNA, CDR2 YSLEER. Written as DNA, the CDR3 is TGCGCCAGCAGCCTCTTGGCGGGGGGGCCAGGCGATACGCAGTATTTT. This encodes CASSLLAGGPGDTQYF.

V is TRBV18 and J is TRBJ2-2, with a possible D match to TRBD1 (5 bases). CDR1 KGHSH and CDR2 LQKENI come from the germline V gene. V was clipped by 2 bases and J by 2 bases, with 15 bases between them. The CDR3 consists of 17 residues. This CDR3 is CASSPRIKQENTGELFF. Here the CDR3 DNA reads TGTGCCAGCTCACCAAGAATAAAACAGGAAAACACCGGGGAGCTGTTTTTT. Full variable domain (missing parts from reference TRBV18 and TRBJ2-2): NAGVMQNPRHLVRRRGQEARLRCSPMKGHSHVYWYRQLPEEGLKFMVYLQKENIIDESGMPKERFSAEFPKEGPSILRIQQVVRGDSAAYFCASSPRIKQENTGELFFGEGSRLTVL.

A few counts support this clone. The CDR3 protein is CASSIERTDFQPQHF. The CDR3 coding sequence is TGTGCCAGTAGTATCGAGAGGACAGACTTCCAGCCCCAGCATTTT. V usage is TRBV19 and J usage is TRBJ1-5, with TRBD1 as a possible D gene (6 bases). The V end lost 3 bases, the J end lost 7 bases, and 16 bases lay between the germline ends. The CDR3 sequence is 15 residues long. Germline CDR1 is LNHDA and CDR2 is SQIVND (reference sequence).

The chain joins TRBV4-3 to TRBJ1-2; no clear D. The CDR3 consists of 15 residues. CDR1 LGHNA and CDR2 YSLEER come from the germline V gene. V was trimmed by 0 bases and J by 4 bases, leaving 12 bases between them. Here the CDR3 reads CASSQDRSGSYGYTF. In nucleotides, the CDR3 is TGCGCCAGCAGCCAAGATAGGTCAGGAAGCTATGGCTACACCTTC.